Each of the 9 T cell receptor beta chains below was sequenced from the same sample in a study of blood T cell repertoires in COVID-19. Assay: immunoSEQ multiplex PCR; the TCRdb copy retains only in-frame clones and omits some. The data contain 100,000 to 150,000 clones, roughly 84% of them singletons. Sample: peripheral blood. These receptors all stem from a woman aged 80 or over with acute or convalescent COVID-19.

The V gene is TRBV9, the J gene TRBJ1-5; D unclear. Germline lookup yields CDR1 SGDLS and CDR2 YYNGEE. Trimming took off 0 bases at V and 7 bases at J, with 11 bases between the two ends. CDR3 length equals 14 residues. This chain's CDR3 is CASSVGGPGQPQHF. The CDR3, as DNA: TGTGCCAGCAGCGTAGGAGGGCCGGGGCAGCCCCAGCATTTT.

This clone has more than one count but fewer than ten. An end of the junction does not agree with germline; a read error may underlie this. CDR3 in amino acids: CATSAGIEQFF. CDR3 in DNA: TGTGCCACGAGTGCGGGGATTGAGCAGTTCTTC. The chain couples TRBV24-1 to TRBJ2-1; D perhaps matches TRBD2 (6 bases). The CDR3 loop spans 11 amino acids. Looked up from germline, CDR1 is KGHDR and CDR2 is SFDVKD.

The genes are TRBV5-1 and TRBJ2-3; TRBD2 aligns across 9 bases. The CDR3 contains 18 residues. The V segment lost 1 base and the J segment 0 bases; nucleotides outside the gene matches: 9. The germline gives CDR1 SGHRS, CDR2 YFSETQ. CDR3 DNA sequence: TGCGCCAGCAGCTTGTCATTAGCGGGGGCGAGTAGCACAGATACGCAGTATTTT. Protein sequence: CASSLSLAGASSTDTQYF.

The J gene is TRBJ2-4, the V gene TRBV11-2, with a possible D match to TRBD1 (6 bases). The CDR3 is 15 residues long. The V and J ends lost 5 bases and 3 bases respectively, with 14 bases between them. The germline CDR1 and CDR2 sequences are SGHAT and FQNNGV. The CDR3 loop is CASSQGGGSKNIQYF. The CDR3 nucleotides are TGTGCCAGCAGCCAAGGTGGGGGCAGCAAAAACATTCAGTACTTC.

The chain combines TRBV19 with TRBJ2-5; weak D call: TRBD2 (6 bases). The CDR3 has 16 residues. CDR1 LNHDA and CDR2 SQIVND come from the germline V gene (reference sequence). V lost 2 bases and J lost 0, with 13 bases in between. The CDR3 region is CASSISGLTYQETQYF. The CDR3 region has the DNA TGTGCCAGTAGTATATCAGGACTAACGTACCAAGAGACCCAGTACTTC. The variable domain in full, with the rest retrieved from reference TRBV19 and TRBJ2-5, is DGGITQSPKYLFRKEGQNVTLSCEQNLNHDAMYWYRQDPGQGLRLIYYSQIVNDFQKGDIAEGYSVSREKKESFPLTVTSAQKNPTAFYLCASSISGLTYQETQYFGPGTRLLVL.

V usage is TRBV6-6 and J usage is TRBJ1-5; TRBD1 aligns across 8 bases. CDR3 size: 15 residues. Germline values: CDR1 MNHNY, CDR2 SVGAGI (reference sequence). Trimming took 5 bases from V and 4 from J; bases not matched to a gene: 7. This CDR3 is CASSRGQGRNQPQHF. Here the CDR3 DNA reads TGTGCCAGCAGTCGTGGACAGGGTCGGAATCAGCCCCAGCATTTT.

The rearrangement uses TRBV13 and TRBJ1-6; 7 bases are shared with TRBD1. J gave up 5 bases and V 4 bases, and 5 bases lay outside the gene matches. The CDR3 runs to 15 residues. Germline V gives CDR1 PRHDT, CDR2 FYEKMQ (reference sequence). CDR3 nucleotides: TGTGCCAGCAGCTCCGGACAGGTCAATAATTCACCCCTCCACTTT. Protein product: CASSSGQVNNSPLHF.

The chain combines TRBV11-2 with TRBJ2-1, with TRBD1 matching over 8 bases. V was pared by 5 bases and J by 8 bases, with 14 bases of the junction left unmatched. This CDR3 is 16 amino acids long. Germline CDR1 reads SGHAT; CDR2 reads FQNNGV. CDR3 amino acids: CASSITGTGLGYEQFF. In DNA form, the CDR3 reads TGTGCCAGCAGCATAACCGGGACAGGCCTGGGGTATGAGCAGTTCTTC.

This chain links TRBV12-3 or TRBV12-4 with TRBJ1-4; possibly TRBD1 for D (5 bases). The V end was cut by 5 bases, the J end by 8 bases, with 12 bases between. The CDR3 runs 13 residues. The CDR3 DNA reads as TGTGCCAGCAGTGGGGGGGGTGAGGAAAAACTGTTTTTT. The encoded protein is CASSGGGEEKLFF.